This T cell receptor (beta chain) was profiled in a study of Graves' ophthalmopathy and Graves' hyperthyroidism. Germline-derived CDR1 and CDR2 are SGDLS and YYNGEE. Trimming pared 4 bases from V and 10 bases from J, leaving 18 bases between. This CDR3 contains 14 residues. The sample holds many counts of this clonotype. Physicians reached a diagnosis by relying on clinical symptoms, serum thyroxine, TRAb, thyroid ultrasound and orbital computed tomography. RNA transcripts served as template for amplifying TCR beta CDR3 sequences. RT-PCR with HTBI primers came first, then second-round multiplex PCR. From the multiplex PCR reads, TCRdb called clonotypes with MiXCR, one entry per CDR3 protein. The table has a few hundred thousand distinct CDR3 sequences, around 17% seen once.

The genes are TRBV9 and TRBJ1-5; TRBD1 is a possible D gene (5 bases). Sequencing input: peripheral blood. The clonotype comes from a woman in her late teens or twenties with Graves' ophthalmopathy. CDR3 sequence reads: CASSFDRRDGPQHF. In nucleotides, the CDR3 is TGTGCCAGCAGCTTCGACAGACGAGATGGTCCCCAGCATTTT.